The source of this TCR beta chain is a study of T cell responses to AZD1222 COVID-19 vaccine. Regarding the study as a whole: Reportedly, close to half of spike-specific TCRs are directed against unmutated variant regions.

Profiling relied on immunoSEQ multiplex PCR, and the TCRdb table lists in-frame clones only, not all of them. The sample contains 150,000 to 160,000 clones, around 86% of which appear only once. The ends were cut back, 0 bases at V and 1 base at J, with 7 bases in the middle. The germline gives CDR1 SGHAT, CDR2 FQNNGV. The CDR3 totals 14 residues. This clone was seen only once. Its antigen is unidentified. This receptor was obtained from an adult who received the AZD1222 COVID-19 vaccine. The J gene is TRBJ2-7, the V gene TRBV11-2; no reliable D call. The starting material was peripheral blood, obtained 28 days after the second AZD1222 dose. The CDR3 DNA reads as TGTGCCAGCAGCTTAGATCCGGTTTCCTACGAGCAGTACTTC. Protein sequence: CASSLDPVSYEQYF.